The 25 T cell receptor beta chains in this list originate from one sample, sequenced in a study of T cell responses to AZD1222 COVID-19 vaccine. Assay used: immunoSEQ multiplex PCR; TCRdb lists only in-frame clones, some missing. Its table lists around 140,000 clones. Sequences were obtained from peripheral blood. Source of these receptors: an adult in good health.

V gene TRBV28 combines with J gene TRBJ1-1; D ambiguous. Germline V CDR1 and CDR2: MDHEN, SYDVKM. This CDR3 region has 13 residues. V lost 2 bases and J lost 5, with 9 bases in between. CDR3 DNA: TGTGCCAGCAGTTTAAACAGTGGTACTGAAGCTTTCTTT. Translated: CASSLNSGTEAFF.

This chain links TRBV5-6 with TRBJ2-3; D is unclear. Germline CDR1 SGHDT, CDR2 YYEEEE. This CDR3 comprises 14 residues. Trimming pared 4 bases from V and 1 base from J, leaving 10 bases between. The CDR3 sequence: CASSMELGTDTQYF. CDR3 in DNA: TGTGCCAGCAGCATGGAACTCGGCACAGATACGCAGTATTTT. Looking up the rest from reference TRBV5-6 and TRBJ2-3 gives the full variable domain: DAGVTQSPTHLIKTRGQQVTLRCSPKSGHDTVSWYQQALGQGPQFIFQYYEEEERQRGNFPDRFSGHQFPNYSSELNVNALLLGDSALYLCASSMELGTDTQYFGPGTRLTVL.

This chain joins TRBV29-1 and TRBJ1-2; TRBD1 matches at 9 bases. The CDR3 sequence is 11 residues long. The junction had 4 bases not matched to a gene; V was cut back by 6 bases and J by 8 bases. Germline loops: CDR1 SQVTM, CDR2 ANQGSEA. The CDR3 loop reads CSVGQGFGYTF. CDR3 DNA: TGCAGCGTGGGACAGGGCTTCGGCTACACCTTC.

The V gene is TRBV4-3, the J gene TRBJ2-4; D assignment may be TRBD1 or TRBD2 (6 bases each). V shed 0 bases and J shed 1 base, with 7 bases lying between them. There are 15 residues in the CDR3. Germline loops: CDR1 LGHNA, CDR2 YSLEER. CDR3 amino acids: CASSQDGGAKNIQYF. Here the CDR3 DNA reads TGCGCCAGCAGCCAAGACGGGGGCGCCAAAAACATTCAGTACTTC.

This chain joins TRBV9 and TRBJ2-3, with TRBD2 matching over 10 bases. V trimming: 0 bases; J trimming: 5 bases; junction bases outside the gene matches: 6. CDR3 length: 16 residues. In germline, CDR1 is SGDLS, CDR2 YYNGEE. The CDR3 loop is CASSVASGGAGDTQYF. CDR3 nucleotide sequence: TGTGCCAGCAGCGTAGCGAGCGGGGGGGCTGGAGATACGCAGTATTTT.

The V gene is TRBV19, the J gene TRBJ1-1; no reliable D call. The germline V gene has CDR1 LNHDA and CDR2 SQIVND (reference sequence). The V and J ends lost 7 bases and 2 bases respectively, with 11 bases between them. The CDR3 is 13 residues long. The CDR3, as DNA: TGTGCCAGTACCACGACACTTAACACTGAAGCTTTCTTT. It is translated as CASTTTLNTEAFF.

The gene calls are TRBV7-2 and TRBJ1-5, with D hard to call. This CDR3 region has 14 residues. The V gene lost 0 bases and the J gene lost 5 bases, with 8 bases spanning the gap. Germline V gives CDR1 SGHTA, CDR2 FQGNSA. Here the CDR3 reads CASSLAELYQPQHF. CDR3 bases: TGTGCCAGCAGCTTAGCGGAGCTATATCAGCCCCAGCATTTT.

The chain has TRBV18 and TRBJ1-1, with a possible D match to TRBD1 (5 bases). The CDR3 runs 13 residues. Germline CDR1 reads KGHSH; CDR2 reads LQKENI. V shed 2 bases and J shed 4 bases, with 8 bases lying between them. CDR3 amino acids: CASSPFRATEAFF. The DNA for the CDR3 is TGTGCCAGCTCACCATTCAGGGCCACTGAAGCTTTCTTT.

This chain links TRBV5-8 with TRBJ1-2; D ambiguous. V shed 2 bases and J shed 0 bases, with 8 bases lying between them. Germline V lookup: CDR1 SGHTS, CDR2 YDEGEE. This CDR3 comprises 14 residues. CDR3 bases: TGTGCCAGCAGCTTCCCCACTTCTAACTATGGCTACACCTTC. This translates into CASSFPTSNYGYTF.

CDR3 nucleotides: TGTGCCTGGAGTGTGGGGGGGCTAGATACGCAGTATTTT. This translates into CAWSVGGLDTQYF. J is TRBJ2-3 and V is TRBV30, with D perhaps matching TRBD2 (7 bases). V was cut by 0 bases and J by 5 bases, with 9 bases left in between. CDR1 and CDR2 from the germline V gene are GTSNPN and SVGIG (reference sequence). The CDR3 totals 13 residues.

The chain employs TRBV6-2 or TRBV6-3 and TRBJ1-1; no firm D call. The germline V and J ends were trimmed by 6 bases and 1 base, with 9 bases remaining between them. The CDR3 runs 13 residues. Germline CDR1 is MNHEY and CDR2 is SVGEGT. The CDR3 DNA reads as TGTGCCAGCAGCCCTGGAGGGAACACTGAAGCTTTCTTT. It translates to CASSPGGNTEAFF.

The V and J genes are TRBV4-3 and TRBJ1-6; 10 bases line up with TRBD1. Germline assignment: CDR1 LGHNA and CDR2 YSLEER. This CDR3 region has 20 residues. J was trimmed by 0 bases and V by 4 bases; bases with no gene match: 12. This CDR3 reads CASSPEGQGVRGSYNSPLHF. The CDR3, as DNA: TGCGCCAGCAGCCCAGAAGGACAGGGGGTACGGGGCTCCTATAATTCACCCCTCCACTTT.

The V call is TRBV2, the J call TRBJ1-4; D might be TRBD1 (5 bases). The CDR3 totals 15 residues. CDR1 is SNHLY, CDR2 FYNNEI, per germline. V was clipped by 7 bases and J by 4 bases, with 16 bases between them. The CDR3 loop is CASTQGSPGNEKLFF. As DNA, the CDR3 is TGTGCCAGCACCCAGGGCTCACCGGGTAATGAAAAACTGTTTTTT.

The chain couples TRBV18 to TRBJ2-4; D gene uncertain. The CDR3 runs 13 residues. CDR1 is KGHSH and CDR2 is LQKENI in the germline V gene. Deletions cut 3 bases from V and 5 bases from J, with 8 bases between. CDR3 bases: TGTGCCAGCTCACCTGGTTCGGAAAACATTCAGTACTTC. This sequence encodes CASSPGSENIQYF.

The CDR3 spells CASSLVTGTLYEQYF. The CDR3 DNA reads TGCGCCAGCAGCTTGGTGACAGGGACTCTCTACGAGCAGTACTTC. V and J are TRBV5-1 and TRBJ2-7; a weak D match, TRBD1 (7 bases). V was cut by 0 bases and J by 3 bases, with 13 bases left in between. The germline V gene has CDR1 SGHRS and CDR2 YFSETQ. CDR3 size: 15 residues.

This chain links TRBV29-1 with TRBJ1-6; no clear D. V was pared by 3 bases and J by 7 bases, with 10 bases between. This CDR3 contains 13 residues. Looked up from germline, CDR1 is SQVTM and CDR2 is ANQGSEA. The chain's CDR3 is CSVEAGPNSPLHF. As DNA, the CDR3 is TGCAGCGTTGAGGCAGGACCCAATTCACCCCTCCACTTT.

With respect to this clone: Other DNA sequences from this sample encode an identical CDR3 as well. The chain has TRBV30 and TRBJ1-2; 7 bases are shared with TRBD1. V gave up 3 bases and J gave up 2 bases; unmatched junction bases: 9. This CDR3 is built from 15 residues. Germline lookup yields CDR1 GTSNPN and CDR2 SVGIG (reference sequence). CDR3 coding DNA: TGTGCCTGGAGCGAAGGGCAGGGGGGAAACTATGGCTACACCTTC. It encodes CAWSEGQGGNYGYTF.

The chain recombines TRBV19 with TRBJ2-5; TRBD2 aligns across 13 bases. The CDR3 has 16 amino acids. The V gene's germline CDR1 is LNHDA and CDR2 SQIVND (reference sequence). The V gene end was trimmed by 5 bases and the J gene end by 5 bases; junction bases not matched to a gene: 8. Written as DNA, the CDR3 is TGTGCCAGTAGTGCACTAGCGGGGGGGCCCGGGGAGACCCAGTACTTC. It yields the protein CASSALAGGPGETQYF. Full variable domain (outside the CDR3, taken from reference TRBV19 and TRBJ2-5): DGGITQSPKYLFRKEGQNVTLSCEQNLNHDAMYWYRQDPGQGLRLIYYSQIVNDFQKGDIAEGYSVSREKKESFPLTVTSAQKNPTAFYLCASSALAGGPGETQYFGPGTRLLVL.

The rearrangement uses TRBV5-1 and TRBJ1-2, with TRBD1 matching over 7 bases. Germline V gives CDR1 SGHRS, CDR2 YFSETQ. This CDR3 has 15 residues. The trim removed 3 bases at V and 8 bases at J, leaving 13 bases unmatched. The CDR3 region has the DNA TGCGCCAGCAGCTCGTACGCGAGGGGGCCATGGGGCTACACCTTC. This gives the protein CASSSYARGPWGYTF.

The V gene is TRBV5-1, the J gene TRBJ1-4; 8 bases agree with TRBD1. This CDR3 has 16 amino acids. V was clipped by 0 bases and J by 0 bases; unmatched bases: 1. The germline V gene has CDR1 SGHRS and CDR2 YFSETQ. CDR3 DNA sequence: TGCGCCAGCAGCTTGGCGGGACAGGCAACTAATGAAAAACTGTTTTTT. It encodes CASSLAGQATNEKLFF. The whole variable domain, filled in from reference TRBV5-1 and TRBJ1-4, reads KAGVTQTPRYLIKTRGQQVTLSCSPISGHRSVSWYQQTPGQGLQFLFEYFSETQRNKGNFPGRFSGRQFSNSRSEMNVSTLELGDSALYLCASSLAGQATNEKLFFGSGTQLSVL.

V usage is TRBV7-9 and J usage is TRBJ1-1; 9 bases line up with TRBD1. The CDR3 covers 16 residues. From germline, CDR1 is SEHNR and CDR2 FQNEAQ (reference sequence). Unmatched junction bases numbered 8, after V lost 1 base and J lost 5 bases. CDR3 residues: CASSLDPRQGDTEAFF. CDR3 DNA sequence: TGTGCCAGCAGCTTAGACCCCAGACAGGGGGATACTGAAGCTTTCTTT.

The V and J genes are TRBV5-1 and TRBJ2-5, with 7 bases aligning to TRBD1. The CDR3 is made up of 13 amino acids. Trimming removed 5 bases from V and 5 bases from J; junction bases left unmatched: 6. Germline assignment: CDR1 SGHRS and CDR2 YFSETQ. Written as DNA, the CDR3 is TGCGCCAGCAGGGCAGGGGGTTCGGAGACCCAGTACTTC. As protein: CASRAGGSETQYF. Combining the CDR3 with reference TRBV5-1 and TRBJ2-5 gives the whole variable domain KAGVTQTPRYLIKTRGQQVTLSCSPISGHRSVSWYQQTPGQGLQFLFEYFSETQRNKGNFPGRFSGRQFSNSRSEMNVSTLELGDSALYLCASRAGGSETQYFGPGTRLLVL.

The chain is built from TRBV18 and TRBJ1-2; D unresolved. V was pared by 4 bases and J by 6 bases, with 18 bases between. Germline CDR1 is KGHSH and CDR2 is LQKENI. The CDR3 has 15 amino acids. The CDR3 nucleotides read TGTGCCAGCTCACTAACACTAGACAAGTCCGATGGCTACACCTTC. Residues: CASSLTLDKSDGYTF.

The gene calls are TRBV29-1 and TRBJ1-2, with D possibly being TRBD1 (5 bases). V lost 6 bases, J lost 7 bases, and 15 bases lay in between. This CDR3 spans 12 amino acids. CDR1 is SQVTM and CDR2 is ANQGSEA in the germline V gene. The CDR3 loop is CSVPRAVGGYTF. The CDR3 DNA sequence: TGCAGCGTACCCAGGGCCGTTGGTGGCTACACCTTC.

The chain links TRBV7-2 to TRBJ1-2; 9 bases map to TRBD1. The CDR3 runs to 14 residues. Trimming took 3 bases from V and 6 from J; bases not matched to a gene: 5. From germline, CDR1 is SGHTA and CDR2 FQGNSA. The CDR3 sequence: CASSFYRGHDGYTF. The CDR3 nucleotides are TGTGCCAGCAGCTTTTACAGGGGGCACGATGGCTACACCTTC.